A single sample is the source of the 16 T cell receptor beta chains below, sequenced in a study of T cells in tumors after PD-1 blockade. Some clones are missing from TCRdb's copy, which holds only in-frame ones; the method was immunoSEQ multiplex PCR. The sample consists of about 47,000 clones, about four fifths of them appearing once. This material consisted of PBMCs, taken before anti-PD-1 treatment. The receptors stem from a human donor with basal cell carcinoma.

The table lists this clone with a few counts. This chain connects TRBV7-9 to TRBJ2-1; 9 bases agree with TRBD1. The CDR3 spans 13 residues. The V segment lost 3 bases and the J segment 12 bases; nucleotides outside the gene matches: 6. Germline V lookup: CDR1 SEHNR, CDR2 FQNEAQ (reference sequence). Here the CDR3 reads CASSLQDRGRQFF. The CDR3 DNA reads TGTGCCAGCAGCTTGCAGGACAGGGGTAGGCAGTTCTTC.

This clone was observed a few times. The chain combines TRBV19 with TRBJ1-2; no clear D. The germline gives CDR1 LNHDA, CDR2 SQIVND (reference sequence). V was cut by 4 bases and J by 2 bases, with 14 bases left in between. There are 15 residues in the CDR3. In nucleotides, the CDR3 is TGTGCCAGTAGTACCCGATGGGAGGGAAACTATGGCTACACCTTC. It specifies CASSTRWEGNYGYTF. Full variable domain (remainder filled in from reference TRBV19 and TRBJ1-2): DGGITQSPKYLFRKEGQNVTLSCEQNLNHDAMYWYRQDPGQGLRLIYYSQIVNDFQKGDIAEGYSVSREKKESFPLTVTSAQKNPTAFYLCASSTRWEGNYGYTFGSGTRLTVV.

The V call is TRBV29-1, the J call TRBJ1-2; D gene unclear. The V end lost 4 bases, the J end lost 2 bases, and 8 bases lay between the germline ends. The CDR3 runs to 12 residues. Germline V gene lookup returns CDR1 SQVTM and CDR2 ANQGSEA. The CDR3 loop is CSVVRANYGYTF. CDR3 coding DNA: TGCAGCGTTGTTAGAGCGAACTATGGCTACACCTTC.

There are a few counts of this clone. V and J are TRBV11-3 and TRBJ2-1; no definite D call. This CDR3 is built from 12 residues. The germline V gene encodes CDR1 SGHNT and CDR2 YENEEA. V shed 2 bases and J shed 5 bases, with 4 bases lying between them. This chain's CDR3 is CASSLKNNEQFF. The CDR3 nucleotides read TGTGCCAGCAGCTTAAAGAACAATGAGCAGTTCTTC.

V gene TRBV6-1 combines with J gene TRBJ1-1; D remains ambiguous. Germline assignment: CDR1 MNHNS and CDR2 SASEGT. Trimming left V 3 bases short and J 2 bases short, with 7 bases between. The CDR3 length is 13 residues. The CDR3 sequence: CASSDSRNTEAFF. The CDR3, as DNA: TGTGCCAGCAGTGACAGCAGAAACACTGAAGCTTTCTTT.

This chain connects TRBV29-1 to TRBJ1-1; D is undetermined. V dropped 5 bases and J dropped 2 bases, with 9 bases sitting between them. The CDR3 covers 12 residues. Germline assignment: CDR1 SQVTM and CDR2 ANQGSEA. The CDR3 sequence: CSVKWGNTEAFF. The CDR3 region has the DNA TGCAGCGTTAAGTGGGGAAACACTGAAGCTTTCTTT. The whole variable domain, remainder taken from reference TRBV29-1 and TRBJ1-1, is SAVISQKPSRDICQRGTSLTIQCQVDSQVTMMFWYRQQPGQSLTLIATANQGSEATYESGFVIDKFPISRPNLTFSTLTVSNMSPEDSSIYLCSVKWGNTEAFFGQGTRLTVV.

The CDR3 DNA is TGTGCCAGTAGTAGGGAGGGGCCTAACTATGGCTACACCTTC. It specifies CASSREGPNYGYTF. The chain employs TRBV19 and TRBJ1-2, with D possibly TRBD1 on 5 matching bases. The CDR3 spans 14 residues. With 4 bases removed from V and 0 bases from J, the gap between germline ends came to 9 bases. Germline CDR1 is LNHDA and CDR2 is SQIVND (reference sequence).

This clone was seen just once. The rearrangement uses TRBV28 and TRBJ1-2, with no clear D. This CDR3 comprises 12 residues. Trimming stripped 6 bases from V and 7 bases from J, with 12 bases between. Germline V gene sequence: CDR1 MDHEN, CDR2 SYDVKM. CDR3: CASSPGWGGYTF. The DNA of the CDR3 is TGTGCCAGCAGCCCCGGGTGGGGTGGCTACACCTTC.

This clone appeared once. The chain joins TRBV6-6 to TRBJ1-2, with D maybe TRBD1 (5 bases). The germline gives CDR1 MNHNY, CDR2 SVGAGI (reference sequence). Between the trimmed V and J ends, which lost 6 bases and 2 bases, there was a span of 7 bases. The CDR3 has 12 residues. The CDR3 sequence is CASSGANYGYTF. The DNA of the CDR3 is TGTGCCAGCAGCGGGGCAAACTATGGCTACACCTTC.

Notes on this clone: This specimen includes other DNA sequences encoding the same CDR3. The chain couples TRBV6-5 to TRBJ1-1; the D is unclear. CDR1 is MNHEY and CDR2 is SVGAGI in the germline V gene. CDR3 length: 13 amino acids. Trimming stripped 2 bases from V and 1 base from J, with 5 bases between. CDR3 nucleotide sequence: TGTGCCAGCAGTTACCTGGAGAACACTGAAGCTTTCTTT. It codes for CASSYLENTEAFF.

The V call is TRBV2, the J call TRBJ1-1; D gene uncertain. Trimming took 3 bases from V and 7 from J, leaving 12 bases between them. Germline CDR1 is SNHLY and CDR2 is FYNNEI. This CDR3 is 13 amino acids long. The CDR3 spells CASSDRELGEAFF. Here the CDR3 DNA reads TGTGCCAGCAGTGATAGGGAGTTGGGTGAAGCTTTCTTT.

The V and J genes are TRBV6-2 or TRBV6-3 and TRBJ1-2, with D perhaps TRBD1 (5 bases). Looked up from germline, CDR1 is MNHEY and CDR2 is SVGEGT. CDR3 length: 15 amino acids. The V end was cut by 0 bases, the J end by 5 bases, with 13 bases between. The CDR3 coding sequence is TGTGCCAGCAGTTACTCGGGAAGGGGAGATTATGGCTACACCTTC. This encodes CASSYSGRGDYGYTF.

V and J are TRBV5-1 and TRBJ1-4; TRBD1 is a possible D gene (6 bases). Per the germline V gene, CDR1 is SGHRS and CDR2 is YFSETQ. Between the trimmed V and J ends, which lost 0 bases and 7 bases, there was a span of 13 bases. CDR3 size: 15 residues. CDR3 loop: CASSLDRDIGEKLFF. CDR3 nucleotide sequence: TGCGCCAGCAGCTTGGATCGGGACATAGGTGAAAAACTGTTTTTT.

A note on this clone: The same CDR3 arises from other DNA sequences in this sample as well. The J gene is TRBJ1-2, the V gene TRBV2; D gene uncertain. The germline CDR1 and CDR2 sequences are SNHLY and FYNNEI. V lost 1 base and J 5 bases, leaving 5 bases between the germline ends. The CDR3 covers 12 residues. The CDR3 sequence: CASSEEGYGYTF. Written as DNA, the CDR3 is TGTGCCAGCAGTGAAGAAGGGTATGGCTACACCTTC.

The chain uses TRBV9 and TRBJ2-5, with 7 bases that match TRBD2. The CDR3 totals 15 residues. The V segment lost 0 bases and the J segment 4 bases; nucleotides outside the gene matches: 6. Germline CDR1 SGDLS, CDR2 YYNGEE. The CDR3 DNA follows: TGTGCCAGCAGCGTAGGTGCGGGAGATGGAGAGACCCAGTACTTC. Protein sequence: CASSVGAGDGETQYF.

This clone was detected once. J is TRBJ2-2 and V is TRBV4-1; no clear D gene. Trimming took off 0 bases at V and 5 bases at J, with 7 bases between the two ends. The CDR3 sequence is 14 residues long. Germline CDR1 is MGHRA and CDR2 is YSYEKL. In DNA form, the CDR3 reads TGCGCCAGCAGCCAAGAGCGGCGGACCGGGGAGCTGTTTTTT. Its translation is CASSQERRTGELFF.